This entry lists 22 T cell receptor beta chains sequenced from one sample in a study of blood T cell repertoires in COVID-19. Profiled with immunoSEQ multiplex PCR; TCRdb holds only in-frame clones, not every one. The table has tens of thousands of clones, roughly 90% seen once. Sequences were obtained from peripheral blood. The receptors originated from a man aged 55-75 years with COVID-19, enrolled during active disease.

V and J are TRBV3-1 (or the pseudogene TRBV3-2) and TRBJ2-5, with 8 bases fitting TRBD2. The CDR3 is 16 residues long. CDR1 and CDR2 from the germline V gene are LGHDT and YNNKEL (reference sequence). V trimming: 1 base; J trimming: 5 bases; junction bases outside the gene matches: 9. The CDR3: CASSQGSGRAGETQYF. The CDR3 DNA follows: TGTGCCAGCAGCCAAGGGTCCGGGAGGGCCGGGGAGACCCAGTACTTC.

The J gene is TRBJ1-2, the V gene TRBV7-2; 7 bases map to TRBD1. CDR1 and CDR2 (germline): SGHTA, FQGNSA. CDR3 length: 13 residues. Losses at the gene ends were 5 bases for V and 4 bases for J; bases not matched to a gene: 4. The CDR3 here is CASSDDRVYGYTF. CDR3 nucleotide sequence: TGTGCCAGCAGCGATGACAGGGTCTATGGCTACACCTTC.

Here the CDR3 reads CASSTGYGYTF. For the CDR3, the DNA is TGTGCCAGCAGCACCGGTTATGGCTACACCTTC. The rearrangement links TRBV6-2 or TRBV6-3 to TRBJ1-2; D gene uncertain. The CDR3 runs 11 residues. Trimming cost V 6 bases and J 5 bases, with 7 bases left between them. Germline V gives CDR1 MNHEY, CDR2 SVGEGT.

CDR3 sequence: CASSYGRTANGYTF. As DNA, the CDR3 is TGTGCCAGCAGTTACGGGCGGACAGCTAACGGCTACACCTTC. The chain has TRBV6-5 and TRBJ1-2, with D perhaps matching TRBD1 (6 bases). Germline V gives CDR1 MNHEY, CDR2 SVGAGI. Trimming took 2 bases from V and 8 from J, leaving 15 bases between them. CDR3 size: 14 residues.

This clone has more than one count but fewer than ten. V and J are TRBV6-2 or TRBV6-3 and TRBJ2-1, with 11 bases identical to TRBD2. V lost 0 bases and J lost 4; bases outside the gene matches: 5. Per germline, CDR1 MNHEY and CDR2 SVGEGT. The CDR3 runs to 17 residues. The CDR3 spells CASSYSKVAGGYNEQFF. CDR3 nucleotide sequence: TGTGCCAGCAGTTACTCGAAGGTAGCGGGAGGGTACAATGAGCAGTTCTTC.

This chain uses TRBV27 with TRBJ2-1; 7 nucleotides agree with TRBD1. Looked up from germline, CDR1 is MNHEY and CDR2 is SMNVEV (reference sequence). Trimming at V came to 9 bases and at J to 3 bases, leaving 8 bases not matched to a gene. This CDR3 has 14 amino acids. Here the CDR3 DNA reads TGTGCCAGTATCCGGGACAGATACTACAATGAGCAGTTCTTC. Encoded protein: CASIRDRYYNEQFF.

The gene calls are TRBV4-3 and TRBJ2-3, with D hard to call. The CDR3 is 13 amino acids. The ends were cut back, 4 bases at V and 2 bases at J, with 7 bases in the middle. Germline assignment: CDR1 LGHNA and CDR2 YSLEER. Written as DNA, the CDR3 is TGCGCCAGCAGCCTTCTAATCACAGATACGCAGTATTTT. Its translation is CASSLLITDTQYF.

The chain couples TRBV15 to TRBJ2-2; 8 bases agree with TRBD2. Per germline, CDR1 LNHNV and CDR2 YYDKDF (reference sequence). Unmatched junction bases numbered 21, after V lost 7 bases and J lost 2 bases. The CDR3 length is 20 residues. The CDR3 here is CATTRVRTSGPKENTGELFF. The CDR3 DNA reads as TGTGCCACCACCCGAGTACGAACTAGCGGCCCCAAAGAAAACACCGGGGAGCTGTTTTTT.

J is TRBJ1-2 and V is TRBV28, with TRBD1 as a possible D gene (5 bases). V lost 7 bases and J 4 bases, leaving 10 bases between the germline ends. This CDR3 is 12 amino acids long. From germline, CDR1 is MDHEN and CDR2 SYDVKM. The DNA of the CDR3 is TGTGCCAGCACCAAGCAGGGCTATGGCTACACCTTC. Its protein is CASTKQGYGYTF.

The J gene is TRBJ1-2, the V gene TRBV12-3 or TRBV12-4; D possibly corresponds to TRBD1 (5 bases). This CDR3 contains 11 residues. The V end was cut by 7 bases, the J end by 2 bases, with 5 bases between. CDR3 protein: CASTGNYGYTF. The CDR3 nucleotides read TGTGCCAGCACAGGGAACTATGGCTACACCTTC.

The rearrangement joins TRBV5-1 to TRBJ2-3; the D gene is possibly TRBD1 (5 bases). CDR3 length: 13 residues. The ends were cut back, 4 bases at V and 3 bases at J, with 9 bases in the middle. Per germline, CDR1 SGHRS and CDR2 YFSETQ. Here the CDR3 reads CASSTQGTDTQYF. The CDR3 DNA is TGCGCCAGCAGCACCCAGGGTACAGATACGCAGTATTTT.

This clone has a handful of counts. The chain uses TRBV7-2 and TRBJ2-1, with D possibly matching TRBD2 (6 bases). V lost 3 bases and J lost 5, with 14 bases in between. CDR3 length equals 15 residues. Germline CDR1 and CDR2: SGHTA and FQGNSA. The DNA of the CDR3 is TGTGCCAGCAGCTTTCTAGCGCCACACGACAATGAGCAGTTCTTC. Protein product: CASSFLAPHDNEQFF.

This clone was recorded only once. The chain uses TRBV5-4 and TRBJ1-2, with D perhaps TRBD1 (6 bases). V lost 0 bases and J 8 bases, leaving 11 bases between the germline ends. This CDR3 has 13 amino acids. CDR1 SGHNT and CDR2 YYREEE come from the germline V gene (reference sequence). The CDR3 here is CASSLGGGRGYTF. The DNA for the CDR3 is TGTGCCAGCAGCTTGGGAGGGGGTCGGGGCTACACCTTC.

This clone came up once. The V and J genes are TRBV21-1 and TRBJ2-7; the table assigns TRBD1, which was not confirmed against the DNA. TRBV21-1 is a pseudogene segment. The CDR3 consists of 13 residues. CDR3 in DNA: TGTGCCAGCAGCCCCAGGTCGGACTACGAGCAGTACTTC. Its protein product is CASSPRSDYEQYF.

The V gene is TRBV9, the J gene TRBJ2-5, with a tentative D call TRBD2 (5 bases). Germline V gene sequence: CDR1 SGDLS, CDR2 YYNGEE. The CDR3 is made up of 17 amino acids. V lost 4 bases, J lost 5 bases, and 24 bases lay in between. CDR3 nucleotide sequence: TGTGCCAGCAGCCCTTTCTCTCGGAGTGGGAGTCCGGAGACCCAGTACTTC. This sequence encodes CASSPFSRSGSPETQYF.

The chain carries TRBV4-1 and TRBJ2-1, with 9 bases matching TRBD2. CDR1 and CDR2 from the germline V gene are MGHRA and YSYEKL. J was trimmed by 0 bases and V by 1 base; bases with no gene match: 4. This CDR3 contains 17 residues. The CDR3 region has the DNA TGCGCCAGCAGCCAAGCCAGCGGGAGGAGCTCCTACAATGAGCAGTTCTTC. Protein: CASSQASGRSSYNEQFF.

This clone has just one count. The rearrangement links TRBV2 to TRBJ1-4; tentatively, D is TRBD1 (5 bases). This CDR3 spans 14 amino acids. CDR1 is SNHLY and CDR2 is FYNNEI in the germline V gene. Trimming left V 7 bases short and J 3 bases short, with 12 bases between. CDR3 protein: CASTSGGANEKLFF. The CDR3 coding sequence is TGTGCCAGCACCTCGGGGGGAGCTAATGAAAAACTGTTTTTT.

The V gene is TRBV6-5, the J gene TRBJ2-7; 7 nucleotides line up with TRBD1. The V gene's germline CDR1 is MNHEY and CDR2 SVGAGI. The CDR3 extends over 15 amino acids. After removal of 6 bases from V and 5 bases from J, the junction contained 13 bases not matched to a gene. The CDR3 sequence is CASRRSGTEVNEQYF. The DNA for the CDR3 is TGTGCCAGCAGGAGGTCAGGGACAGAGGTCAACGAGCAGTACTTC.

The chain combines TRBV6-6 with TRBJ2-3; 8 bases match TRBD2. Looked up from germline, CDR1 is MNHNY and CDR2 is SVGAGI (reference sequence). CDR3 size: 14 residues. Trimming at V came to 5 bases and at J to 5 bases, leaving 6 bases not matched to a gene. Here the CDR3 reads CASSTSGRGDTQYF. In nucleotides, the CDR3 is TGTGCCAGCAGTACCAGCGGGAGAGGAGATACGCAGTATTTT.

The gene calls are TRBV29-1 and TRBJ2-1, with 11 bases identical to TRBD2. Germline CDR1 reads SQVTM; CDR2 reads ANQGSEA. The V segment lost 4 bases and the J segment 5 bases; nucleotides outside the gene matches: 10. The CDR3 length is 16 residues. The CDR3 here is CSVGVASGRPNNEQFF. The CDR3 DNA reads TGCAGCGTTGGGGTAGCTAGCGGGAGGCCCAACAATGAGCAGTTCTTC.

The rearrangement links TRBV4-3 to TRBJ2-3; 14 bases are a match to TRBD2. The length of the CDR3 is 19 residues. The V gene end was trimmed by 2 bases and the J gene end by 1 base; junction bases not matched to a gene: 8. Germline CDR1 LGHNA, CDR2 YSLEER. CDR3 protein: CASSQTGLAGATGTDTQYF. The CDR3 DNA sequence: TGCGCCAGCAGCCAAACGGGACTAGCGGGAGCGACAGGCACAGATACGCAGTATTTT.

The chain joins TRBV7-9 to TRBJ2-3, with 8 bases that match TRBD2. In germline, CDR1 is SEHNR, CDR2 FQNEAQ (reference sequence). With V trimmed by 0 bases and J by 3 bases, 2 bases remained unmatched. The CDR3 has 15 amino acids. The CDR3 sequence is CASSLASGRTDTQYF. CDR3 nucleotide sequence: TGTGCCAGCAGCTTAGCAAGCGGGAGAACAGATACGCAGTATTTT.